This T cell receptor beta chain was found in a study of cytomegalovirus exposure and HLA in healthy donors. Broader study findings: The authors considered a cluster of highly shared sequence variants likely to be a sequencing artifact. Later genetic work tied a missense DCLRE1C variant to beta-chain V and J trimming.

CDR3 length equals 13 residues. Trimming removed 0 bases at V and 3 bases at J, with 6 bases between. Germline lookup yields CDR1 SGHRS and CDR2 YFSETQ. This clone was recorded only once. Its antigen remains unknown. Both 60 Vbeta primers and 13 Jbeta primers went into the PCR. Authors' methods: Roughly 10 million shared chains were among some 80 million unique TCR beta chains counted in a later analysis. The table came from immunoSEQ multiplex PCR; TCRdb's copy has only in-frame clones and leaves some out. Clone size and V and J calls were adopted from that table, with D and trimming inferred from the DNA. The data contain some 150,000 clones, about 64% of them singletons.

Sequenced material: PBMCs. This chain links TRBV5-1 with TRBJ2-5, with D uncertain. The TCR comes from a woman under 40 in good health and CMV-seropositive. The DNA of the CDR3 is TGCGCCAGCAGCTTGGAACCAGAAGAGACCCAGTACTTC. Translated, it gives CASSLEPEETQYF.